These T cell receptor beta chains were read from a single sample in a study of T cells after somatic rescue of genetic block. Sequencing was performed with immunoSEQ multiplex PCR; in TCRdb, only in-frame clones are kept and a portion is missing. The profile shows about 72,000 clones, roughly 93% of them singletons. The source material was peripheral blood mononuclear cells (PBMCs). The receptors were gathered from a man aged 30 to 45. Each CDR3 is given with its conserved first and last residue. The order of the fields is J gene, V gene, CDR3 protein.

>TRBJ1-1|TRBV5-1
CASSSGQGNTEAFF
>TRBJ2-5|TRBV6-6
CASRPQGARETQYF
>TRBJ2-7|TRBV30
CAWSADLSYEQYF
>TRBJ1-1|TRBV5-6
CASSLGGAATEAFF
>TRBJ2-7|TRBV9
CASSAQTGTEQYF
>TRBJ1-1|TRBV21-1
CASSIPERNTEAFF
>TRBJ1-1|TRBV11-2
CASSLAGGDTEAFF
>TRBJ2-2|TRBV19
CASSPWTVSNTGELFF
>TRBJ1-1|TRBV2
CASSEGQGFTEAFF
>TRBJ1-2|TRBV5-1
CASSLSGENYGYTF
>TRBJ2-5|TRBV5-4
CASSVKLAGLAETQYF
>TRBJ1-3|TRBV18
CASSPPGTGGSGNTIYF
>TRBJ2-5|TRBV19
CASSIHQQGAGETQYF
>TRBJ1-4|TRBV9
CASSAGQNRGKLFF
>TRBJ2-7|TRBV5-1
CASSSPGGYEQYF
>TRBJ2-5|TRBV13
CASSLVTSGDQETQYF
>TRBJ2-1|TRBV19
CASTPGAGGLTYNEQFF
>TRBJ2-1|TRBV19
CASSIGRLRGGEQFF
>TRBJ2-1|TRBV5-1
CASRPGQGAYNEQFF
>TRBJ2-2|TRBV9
CASSVVSKGFGTGELFF
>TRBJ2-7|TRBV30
CAWAGARGDEQYF
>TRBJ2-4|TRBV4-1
CASSLGGGKNIQYF
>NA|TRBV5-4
CASSQAAGGYEQYF
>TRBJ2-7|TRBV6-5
CASSRGDRSLYEQYF
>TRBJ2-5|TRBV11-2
CASSLGTGRIDEVTQYF
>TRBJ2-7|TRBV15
CATSRDNQKQYF
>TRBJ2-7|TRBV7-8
CASSRDRIYEQYF
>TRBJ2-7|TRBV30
CAWSGGTGDYEQYF